Following are 8 T cell receptor beta chains from one sample sequenced in a study of blood T cell repertoires in COVID-19. Generated by immunoSEQ multiplex PCR, the TCRdb table keeps only in-frame clones and is missing some. The data show about 87,000 clones, roughly 88% seen once. The sequenced material came from peripheral blood. These receptors all come from a man older than 75 with acute or convalescent COVID-19.

This chain links TRBV28 with TRBJ2-2; no firm D call. Trimming cost V 7 bases and J 6 bases, with 9 bases left between them. Looked up from germline, CDR1 is MDHEN and CDR2 is SYDVKM. CDR3 size: 12 residues. The CDR3 here is CASTSSPGELFF. Here the CDR3 DNA reads TGTGCCAGCACCTCCTCTCCCGGGGAGCTGTTTTTT.

The chain recombines TRBV6-5 with TRBJ2-7; 8 bases agree with TRBD1. Germline lookup yields CDR1 MNHEY and CDR2 SVGAGI. The junction had 4 bases not matched to a gene; V was cut back by 6 bases and J by 6 bases. The CDR3 contains 12 residues. CDR3 nucleotides: TGTGCCAGCAGGGGACAGGTGGGCGAGCAGTACTTC. Residues: CASRGQVGEQYF.

This clone appeared once. The rearrangement joins TRBV18 to TRBJ2-5, with a weak D call TRBD2 (6 bases). The CDR3 covers 13 residues. Trimming cost V 5 bases and J 5 bases, with 12 bases left between them. The germline V gene has CDR1 KGHSH and CDR2 LQKENI. CDR3 nucleotides: TGTGCCAGCTCAATTACTAGCTCCGAGACCCAGTACTTC. Its translation: CASSITSSETQYF.

This chain joins TRBV30 and TRBJ2-3; 10 bases fit TRBD1. CDR1 is GTSNPN and CDR2 is SVGIG in the germline V gene (reference sequence). The CDR3 length is 14 residues. With 4 bases clipped from V and 4 bases from J, the junction kept 5 bases outside the gene matches. The CDR3 DNA is TGTGCCTGGAACCGGGACAGGGGATCAGATACGCAGTATTTT. Translated: CAWNRDRGSDTQYF.

The chain uses TRBV4-2 and TRBJ1-3, with 9 bases matching TRBD1. The trim removed 0 bases at V and 3 bases at J, leaving 6 bases unmatched. The CDR3 spans 17 residues. Germline-derived CDR1 and CDR2 are LGHNA and YNFKEQ. CDR3 amino acids: CASSQDGGQGSGNTIYF. In DNA, the CDR3 is TGTGCCAGCAGCCAAGACGGGGGACAGGGAAGTGGAAACACCATATATTTT.

The chain has TRBV25-1 and TRBJ1-1; D uncertain. V dropped 1 base and J dropped 4 bases, with 7 bases sitting between them. The CDR3 loop spans 13 amino acids. Germline V gene data show CDR1 as MGHDK and CDR2 as SYGVNS. DNA for the CDR3: TGTGCCAGCAGTGAATCGGCGGGCACTGAAGCTTTCTTT. This codes for CASSESAGTEAFF.

CDR3 nucleotide sequence: TGTGCCAGCTCACAGGGACAGTCTCAGCCCCAGCATTTT. This sequence encodes CASSQGQSQPQHF. The J gene is TRBJ1-5, the V gene TRBV18; 7 bases are a match to TRBD1. CDR1 KGHSH and CDR2 LQKENI come from the germline V gene. The CDR3 is 13 amino acids. Trimming cost V 4 bases and J 6 bases; bases outside gene matches: 3.

The chain is built from TRBV21-1 and TRBJ1-5. TRBV21-1 is a recognized pseudogene. The CDR3 is 15 amino acids. CDR3 DNA: TGTGCCAGCAGCAAAGTGAGGCCTAAGCCGGAGCCCCAGCATTTT. As protein: CASSKVRPKPEPQHF.